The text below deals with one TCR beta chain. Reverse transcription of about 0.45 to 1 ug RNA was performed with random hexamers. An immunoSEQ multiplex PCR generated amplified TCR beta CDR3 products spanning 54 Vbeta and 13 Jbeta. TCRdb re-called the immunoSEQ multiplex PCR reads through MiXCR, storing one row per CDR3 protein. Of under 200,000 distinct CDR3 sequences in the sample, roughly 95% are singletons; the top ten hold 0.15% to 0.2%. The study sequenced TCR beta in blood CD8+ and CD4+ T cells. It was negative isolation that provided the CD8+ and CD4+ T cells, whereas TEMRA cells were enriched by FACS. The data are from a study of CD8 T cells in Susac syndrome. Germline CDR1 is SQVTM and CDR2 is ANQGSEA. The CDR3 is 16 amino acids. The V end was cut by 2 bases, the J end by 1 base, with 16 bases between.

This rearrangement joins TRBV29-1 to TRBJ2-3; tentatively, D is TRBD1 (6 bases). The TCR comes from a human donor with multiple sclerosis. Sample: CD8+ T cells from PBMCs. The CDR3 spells CSVELGDKDGTDTQYF. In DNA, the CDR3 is TGCAGCGTTGAATTGGGGGACAAGGATGGCACAGATACGCAGTATTTT.